This is a list of T cell receptor beta chains from one sample in a study of blood T cell repertoires in COVID-19. Using immunoSEQ multiplex PCR, the repertoire was profiled, and TCRdb retains in-frame clones only, with some absent. This table has about 200,000 clones, 80% to 90% appearing once. The sequencing sample was made of PBMCs or T cells enriched from blood (not recorded which). The receptors were gathered from a woman between 40 and 55 years old with acute COVID-19. CDR3s include the opening cysteine and the closing phenylalanine or tryptophan. Each record gives: V gene, CDR3 length, J gene, D gene, CDR3 protein, CDR3 DNA. A D gene is named only where the DNA matches it firmly.

V gene: TRBV7-6
CDR3 length: 13
J gene: TRBJ1-5
D gene: .
CDR3 protein: CASSLPAGQPQHF
CDR3 DNA: TGTGCCAGCAGCCTCCCCGCGGGACAGCCCCAGCATTTT

V gene: TRBV7-2
CDR3 length: 15
J gene: TRBJ1-2
D gene: TRBD1
CDR3 protein: CASSIFGQGGSGYTF
CDR3 DNA: TGTGCCAGCAGCATCTTCGGACAGGGAGGCTCCGGCTACACCTTC

V gene: TRBV30
CDR3 length: 14
J gene: TRBJ2-3
D gene: TRBD2
CDR3 protein: CACLPGGQTDTQYF
CDR3 DNA: TGTGCCTGTCTCCCGGGAGGCCAGACAGATACGCAGTATTTT

V gene: TRBV6-2/TRBV6-3
CDR3 length: 17
J gene: TRBJ2-1
D gene: TRBD2
CDR3 protein: CASSPSLSGSSYNEQFF
CDR3 DNA: TGTGCCAGCAGTCCCTCCCTTAGCGGGAGCTCCTACAATGAGCAGTTCTTC

V gene: TRBV28
CDR3 length: 15
J gene: TRBJ1-5
D gene: .
CDR3 protein: CASSLSGGSNQPQHF
CDR3 DNA: TGTGCCAGCAGTTTATCGGGGGGTAGCAATCAGCCCCAGCATTTT

V gene: TRBV28
CDR3 length: 15
J gene: TRBJ1-6
D gene: .
CDR3 protein: CASSLVAITHSPLHF
CDR3 DNA: TGTGCCAGCAGTTTAGTGGCCATTACCCATTCACCCCTCCACTTT

V gene: TRBV11-3
CDR3 length: 13
J gene: TRBJ1-1
D gene: .
CDR3 protein: CASSLTANTEAFF
CDR3 DNA: TGTGCCAGCAGCTTGACAGCGAACACTGAAGCTTTCTTT

V gene: TRBV4-2
CDR3 length: 18
J gene: TRBJ2-3
D gene: TRBD2
CDR3 protein: CASSQDITGTRLTDTQYF
CDR3 DNA: TGTGCCAGCAGCCAAGACATCACCGGGACTAGACTCACAGATACGCAGTATTTT

V gene: TRBV18
CDR3 length: 16
J gene: TRBJ1-1
D gene: TRBD1
CDR3 protein: CASSQSLSDRVAEAFF
CDR3 DNA: TGTGCCAGCTCTCAATCACTCTCGGACAGGGTGGCTGAAGCTTTCTTT

V gene: TRBV29-1
CDR3 length: 12
J gene: TRBJ1-5
D gene: .
CDR3 protein: CSVQGTNQPQHF
CDR3 DNA: TGCAGCGTTCAAGGGACAAATCAGCCCCAGCATTTT

V gene: TRBV28
CDR3 length: 16
J gene: TRBJ1-1
D gene: .
CDR3 protein: CASSPRRGVMNTEAFF
CDR3 DNA: TGTGCCAGCAGCCCTAGGAGGGGCGTAATGAACACTGAAGCTTTCTTT